This T cell receptor beta chain derives from a study of T cell responses to AZD1222 COVID-19 vaccine. Overall study findings and caveats: A mostly white British donor set with more females was recruited, and clonal diversity was possibly underestimated. Recipients of two AZD1222 doses showed rising Spike-specific TCR breadth and depth. CD4 TCRs covered the whole spike, strongest at regions 160-218 and 743-854.

For this clone: Its antigen is not identified.

Germline CDR1 and CDR2: LNHNV and YYDKDF (reference sequence). V was pared by 1 base and J by 8 bases, with 5 bases between. The CDR3 covers 12 residues. This table comes from immunoSEQ multiplex PCR, and its TCRdb copy is limited to in-frame clones, with some not included. The profile shows some 140,000 clones, approximately 92% of them singletons. Sequences were derived from peripheral blood, sampled 28 days after the second AZD1222 dose. V is TRBV15 and J is TRBJ1-4; no definite D call. The clonotype originates from an adult who received the AZD1222 COVID-19 vaccine. The CDR3: CATSRGWEKLFF. The CDR3 DNA follows: TGTGCCACCAGCAGAGGGTGGGAAAAACTGTTTTTT.